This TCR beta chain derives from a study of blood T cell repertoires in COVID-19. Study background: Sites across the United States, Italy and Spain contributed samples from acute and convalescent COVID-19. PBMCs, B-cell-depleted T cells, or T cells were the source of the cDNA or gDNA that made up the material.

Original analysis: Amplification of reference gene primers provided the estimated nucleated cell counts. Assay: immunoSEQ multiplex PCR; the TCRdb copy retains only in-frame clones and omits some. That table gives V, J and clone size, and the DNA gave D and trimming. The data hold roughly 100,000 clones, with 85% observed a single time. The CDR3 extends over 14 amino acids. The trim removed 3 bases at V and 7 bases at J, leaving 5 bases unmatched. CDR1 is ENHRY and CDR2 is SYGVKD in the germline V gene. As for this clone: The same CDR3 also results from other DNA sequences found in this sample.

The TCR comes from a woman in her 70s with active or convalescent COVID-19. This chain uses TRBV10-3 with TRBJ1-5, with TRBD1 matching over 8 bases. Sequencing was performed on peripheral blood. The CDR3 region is CAISDQGAGQPQHF. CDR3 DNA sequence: TGTGCCATCAGTGACCAGGGGGCCGGGCAGCCCCAGCATTTT.